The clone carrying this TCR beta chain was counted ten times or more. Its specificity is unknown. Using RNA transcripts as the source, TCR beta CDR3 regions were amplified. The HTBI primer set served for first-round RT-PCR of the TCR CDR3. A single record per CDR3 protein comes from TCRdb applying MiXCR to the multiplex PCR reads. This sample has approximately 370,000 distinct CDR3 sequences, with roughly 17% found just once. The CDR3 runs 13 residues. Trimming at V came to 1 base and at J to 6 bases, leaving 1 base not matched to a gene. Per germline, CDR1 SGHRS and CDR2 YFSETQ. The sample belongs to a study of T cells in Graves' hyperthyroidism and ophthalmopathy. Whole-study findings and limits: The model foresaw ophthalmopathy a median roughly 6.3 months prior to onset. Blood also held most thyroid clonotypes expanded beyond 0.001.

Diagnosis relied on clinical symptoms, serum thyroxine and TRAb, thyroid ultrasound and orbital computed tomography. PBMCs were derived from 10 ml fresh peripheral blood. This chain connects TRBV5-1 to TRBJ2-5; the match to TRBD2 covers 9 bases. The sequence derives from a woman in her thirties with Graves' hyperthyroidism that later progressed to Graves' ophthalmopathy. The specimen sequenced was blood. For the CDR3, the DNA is TGCGCCAGCAGCTTGAGCGGGGGGCAGACCCAGTACTTC. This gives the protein CASSLSGGQTQYF.